The source of this T cell receptor (beta chain) is a study of blood T cell repertoires in COVID-19. CDR3 length: 13 residues. V was clipped by 6 bases and J by 2 bases; unmatched bases: 2. The germline CDR1 and CDR2 sequences are SNHLY and FYNNEI. The assay was immunoSEQ multiplex PCR, and TCRdb's table has in-frame clones only and misses some. Of about 310,000 clones listed, 90% are singletons. This TCR derives from a woman in her 30s with COVID-19, enrolled during active disease. This chain joins TRBV2 and TRBJ2-7, with TRBD2 matching over 9 bases. Sequencing was performed on peripheral blood. The CDR3 is CASRVAGAYEQYF. As DNA, the CDR3 is TGTGCCAGCAGGGTAGCGGGAGCCTACGAGCAGTACTTC.